The entry that follows covers one T cell receptor beta chain sequence. Its specificity is unknown. This entry comes from a study of memory CD4+ T cells and cytomegalovirus serostatus. Study details: Healthy Belgian adult donors included nine or ten CMV-positive and some 23 CMV-negative people. General observations from the study: Of more than 150 reported CMV TCRbeta sequences, under 80 were found in memory CD4+ repertoires.

The sort gate was single viable CD3+CD4+CD8-CD45RO+ cells for memory CD4+ T cells. Positive selection with CD4 microbeads enriched total CD4+ T cells. Profiled with immunoSEQ multiplex PCR; TCRdb holds only in-frame clones, not every one. The sample yields tens of thousands of clones, approximately 77% seen once. This TCR derives from an adult in good health and CMV-seronegative. Sequencing was done on a sample of memory CD4+ T cells from blood.

CDR3 nucleotides: TGCGCCAGCAGCCAAGATCCGGCCAGGTCGTCGGGTGGCTACACCTTC. This codes for CASSQDPARSSGGYTF. The chain combines TRBV4-1 with TRBJ1-2; D gene ambiguous. V was shortened by 0 bases and J by 7 bases, with 18 bases between the two germline ends. The CDR3 has 16 residues. Per germline, CDR1 MGHRA and CDR2 YSYEKL.